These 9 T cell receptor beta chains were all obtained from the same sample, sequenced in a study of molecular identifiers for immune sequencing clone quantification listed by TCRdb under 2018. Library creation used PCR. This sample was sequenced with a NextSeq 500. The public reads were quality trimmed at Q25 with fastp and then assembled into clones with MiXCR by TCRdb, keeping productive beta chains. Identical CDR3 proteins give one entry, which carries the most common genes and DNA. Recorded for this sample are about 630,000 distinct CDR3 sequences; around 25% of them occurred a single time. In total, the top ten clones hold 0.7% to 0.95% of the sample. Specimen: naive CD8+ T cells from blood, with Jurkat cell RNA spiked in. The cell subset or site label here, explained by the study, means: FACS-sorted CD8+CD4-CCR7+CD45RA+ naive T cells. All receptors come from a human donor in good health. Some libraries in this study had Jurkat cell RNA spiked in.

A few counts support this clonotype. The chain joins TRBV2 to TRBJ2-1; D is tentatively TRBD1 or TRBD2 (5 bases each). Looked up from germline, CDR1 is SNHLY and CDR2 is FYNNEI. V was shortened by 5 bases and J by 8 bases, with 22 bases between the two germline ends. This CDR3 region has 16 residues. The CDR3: CASSTQGTRMNDEQFF. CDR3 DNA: TGTGCCAGCAGTACCCAAGGGACCAGAATGAACGATGAGCAGTTCTTC.

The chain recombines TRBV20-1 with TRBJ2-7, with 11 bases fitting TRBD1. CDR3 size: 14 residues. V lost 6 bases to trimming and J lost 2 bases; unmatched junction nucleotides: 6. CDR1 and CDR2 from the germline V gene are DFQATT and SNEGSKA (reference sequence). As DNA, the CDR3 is TGCAGTGCCAAAGGGACAGGGGGTACCTACGAGCAGTACTTC. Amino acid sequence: CSAKGTGGTYEQYF.

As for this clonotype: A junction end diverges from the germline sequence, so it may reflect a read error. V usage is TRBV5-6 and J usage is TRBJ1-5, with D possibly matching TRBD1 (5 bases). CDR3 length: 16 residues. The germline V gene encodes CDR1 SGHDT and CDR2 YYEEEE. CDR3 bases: TGTGCCAACAGCTCATCTCAGGGTTTTAGCAATCAGCCCCAACATTTT. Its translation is CANSSSQGFSNQPQHF.

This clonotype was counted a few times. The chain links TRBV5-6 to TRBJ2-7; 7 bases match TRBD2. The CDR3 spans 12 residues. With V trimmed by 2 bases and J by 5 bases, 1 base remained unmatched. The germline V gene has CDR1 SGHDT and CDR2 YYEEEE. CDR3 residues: CASSFLADEQYF. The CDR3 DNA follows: TGTGCCAGCAGCTTCCTAGCGGACGAGCAGTACTTC.

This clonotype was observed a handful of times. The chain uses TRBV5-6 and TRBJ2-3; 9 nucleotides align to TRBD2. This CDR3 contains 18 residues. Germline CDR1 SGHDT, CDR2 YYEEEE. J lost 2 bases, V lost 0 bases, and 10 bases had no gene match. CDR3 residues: CASSLEVAGVFITDTQYF. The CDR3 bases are TGTGCCAGCAGCTTGGAGGTAGCGGGGGTTTTTATCACAGATACGCAGTATTTT.

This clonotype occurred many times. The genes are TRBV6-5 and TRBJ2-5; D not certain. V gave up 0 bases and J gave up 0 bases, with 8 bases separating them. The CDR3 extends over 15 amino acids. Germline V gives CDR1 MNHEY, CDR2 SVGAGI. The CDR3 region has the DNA TGTGCCAGCAGTTACTCGATCGGGTACCAAGAGACCCAGTACTTC. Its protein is CASSYSIGYQETQYF.

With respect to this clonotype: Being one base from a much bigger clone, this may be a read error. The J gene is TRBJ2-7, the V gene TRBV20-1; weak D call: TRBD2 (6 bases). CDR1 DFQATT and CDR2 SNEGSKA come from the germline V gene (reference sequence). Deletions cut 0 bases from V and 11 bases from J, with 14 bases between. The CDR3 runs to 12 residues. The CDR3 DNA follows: TGCAGTGCTAGAGAGGTCGGTGGGGAGGAGTACTTC. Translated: CSAREVGGEEYF.

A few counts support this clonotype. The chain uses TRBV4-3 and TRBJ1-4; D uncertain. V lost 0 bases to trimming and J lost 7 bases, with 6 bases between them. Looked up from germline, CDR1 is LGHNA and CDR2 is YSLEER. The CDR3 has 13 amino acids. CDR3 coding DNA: TGCGCCAGCAGCCAAGATTCAAGTGAAAAACTGTTTTTT. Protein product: CASSQDSSEKLFF.

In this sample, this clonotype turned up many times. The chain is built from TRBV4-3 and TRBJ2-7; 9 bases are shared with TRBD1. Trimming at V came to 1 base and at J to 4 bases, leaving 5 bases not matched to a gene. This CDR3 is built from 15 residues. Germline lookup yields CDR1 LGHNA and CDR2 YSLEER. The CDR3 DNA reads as TGCGCCAGCAGCCAAGCTCGACAGGGGGGGTACGAGCAGTACTTC. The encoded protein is CASSQARQGGYEQYF.